The 24 T cell receptor beta chains in this list originate from one sample, sequenced in a study of T cell changes during pregnancy in multiple sclerosis. TCRdb keeps only in-frame clones here, not all; method: immunoSEQ multiplex PCR. This table has approximately 100,000 clones, about 91% appearing once. The starting material was peripheral blood, obtained after pregnancy. The receptors were sampled from a female donor in good health, enrolled as a control in a pregnancy study.

The chain links TRBV10-1 to TRBJ2-2, with 9 bases that match TRBD2. CDR1 is WNHNN and CDR2 is SYGVQD in the germline V gene (reference sequence). Unmatched junction bases numbered 6, after V lost 7 bases and J lost 6 bases. This CDR3 is 14 amino acids long. Here the CDR3 reads CASTSAGGPGELFF. The CDR3 DNA reads TGCGCCAGCACATCGGCGGGAGGGCCCGGGGAGCTGTTTTTT.

The chain uses TRBV18 and TRBJ2-3; 10 bases line up with TRBD1. This CDR3 is 14 amino acids long. Germline CDR1 is KGHSH and CDR2 is LQKENI. Trimming took 3 bases from V and 5 from J; bases not matched to a gene: 2. The CDR3 sequence: CASSPGQGVDTQYF. Written as DNA, the CDR3 is TGTGCCAGCTCACCCGGACAGGGGGTAGATACGCAGTATTTT.

The V and J genes are TRBV18 and TRBJ2-3; unclear D gene. Germline V CDR1 and CDR2: KGHSH, LQKENI. Deletions cut 3 bases from V and 2 bases from J, with 3 bases between. The CDR3 spans 12 residues. The CDR3 spells CASSPNTDTQYF. The CDR3 region has the DNA TGTGCCAGCTCACCCAACACAGATACGCAGTATTTT.

The V and J genes are TRBV4-2 and TRBJ1-3; tentatively, D is TRBD1 (5 bases). This CDR3 has 16 amino acids. Deletions cut 1 base from V and 4 bases from J, with 14 bases between. In germline, CDR1 is LGHNA, CDR2 YNFKEQ. The CDR3 region has the DNA TGTGCCAGCAGCCAAGGCCGGGGGGAAGAAGGAAACACCATATATTTT. It translates to CASSQGRGEEGNTIYF.

This chain uses TRBV2 with TRBJ2-1, with 10 bases fitting TRBD2. J lost 9 bases, V lost 7 bases, and 12 bases had no gene match. The germline gives CDR1 SNHLY, CDR2 FYNNEI. The CDR3 is 15 amino acids. The CDR3 is CASIFQREGLGEQFF. CDR3 nucleotide sequence: TGTGCCAGCATTTTTCAGCGGGAGGGCTTGGGTGAGCAGTTCTTC.

The chain employs TRBV6-6 and TRBJ2-7; 9 nucleotides agree with TRBD2. The germline V gene has CDR1 MNHNY and CDR2 SVGAGI (reference sequence). The CDR3 has 15 amino acids. After removal of 5 bases from V and 2 bases from J, the junction contained 7 bases not matched to a gene. CDR3 sequence (DNA): TGTGCCAGCAGTGACCTAGCGGGGACCGCCTACGAGCAGTACTTC. Translating it yields CASSDLAGTAYEQYF.

The V call is TRBV5-1, the J call TRBJ1-3, with TRBD1 as a possible D gene (6 bases). CDR1 is SGHRS, CDR2 YFSETQ, per germline. CDR3 length: 13 residues. V lost 7 bases and J lost 2, with 10 bases in between. The CDR3, as DNA: TGCGCCAGCGGCGAGGGGGCTGGAAACACCATATATTTT. Encoded protein: CASGEGAGNTIYF.

The rearrangement links TRBV5-5 to TRBJ2-7; 7 bases fit TRBD1. Trimming cost V 3 bases and J 4 bases; bases outside gene matches: 4. The CDR3 contains 13 residues. CDR1 is SGHKS and CDR2 is YYEKEE in the germline V gene (reference sequence). Here the CDR3 DNA reads TGTGCCAGCAGCTCTGGCAGGGGGTACGAGCAGTACTTC. Translated, it gives CASSSGRGYEQYF.

This chain uses TRBV4-2 with TRBJ2-5; no firm D call. CDR3 size: 14 residues. V shed 1 base and J shed 0 bases, with 6 bases lying between them. CDR1 is LGHNA, CDR2 YNFKEQ, per germline. The CDR3 reads CASSQGSDQETQYF. For the CDR3, the DNA is TGTGCCAGCAGCCAAGGGAGTGACCAAGAGACCCAGTACTTC.

V gene TRBV27 combines with J gene TRBJ2-7, with 9 bases fitting TRBD2. The germline CDR1 and CDR2 sequences are MNHEY and SMNVEV (reference sequence). Germline trimming cut 11 bases from V and 4 bases from J; bases unmatched to any gene: 6. CDR3 length: 12 amino acids. The CDR3 DNA is TGTGCCTGCGGGGGGGGGATATACGAGCAGTACTTC. It codes for CACGGGIYEQYF.

The genes are TRBV5-6 and TRBJ2-7; a weak D match, TRBD1 (6 bases). Germline-derived CDR1 and CDR2 are SGHDT and YYEEEE. V was trimmed by 4 bases and J by 2 bases, leaving 16 bases between them. This CDR3 is built from 15 residues. CDR3 sequence reads: CASSPGQSPTYEQYF. In DNA form, the CDR3 reads TGTGCCAGCAGCCCTGGACAGTCTCCGACCTACGAGCAGTACTTC.

V usage is TRBV7-9 and J usage is TRBJ1-1, with no clear D. V lost 9 bases and J lost 1, with 12 bases in between. The germline CDR1 and CDR2 sequences are SEHNR and FQNEAQ (reference sequence). The CDR3 is made up of 13 amino acids. DNA of the CDR3: TGTGCCAGTCTGGGAGGAGCGAACACTGAAGCTTTCTTT. Its translation is CASLGGANTEAFF.

This chain uses TRBV6-5 with TRBJ1-1, with TRBD1 matching over 8 bases. J gave up 1 base and V 6 bases, and 7 bases lay outside the gene matches. In germline, CDR1 is MNHEY, CDR2 SVGAGI. CDR3 length: 15 amino acids. CDR3 sequence reads: CASRGPGQANTEAFF. The CDR3 DNA reads TGTGCCAGCAGGGGACCGGGACAGGCGAACACTGAAGCTTTCTTT.

The V gene is TRBV5-4, the J gene TRBJ1-1; D uncertain. Germline V gene data show CDR1 as SGHNT and CDR2 as YYREEE (reference sequence). The CDR3 runs 17 residues. V was shortened by 1 base and J by 2 bases, with 18 bases between the two germline ends. The CDR3: CASSLLFITDVNTEAFF. CDR3 bases: TGTGCCAGCAGCTTGTTGTTTATAACTGATGTCAACACTGAAGCTTTCTTT.

Regarding this clone: An end of the junction differs from the germline gene, which may be a read error. The chain employs TRBV6-1 and TRBJ2-5; TRBD2 agrees at 8 bases. Looked up from germline, CDR1 is MNHNS and CDR2 is SASEGT. The CDR3 is made up of 16 amino acids. CDR3 protein: CASREVAGSTRETQYF. The DNA for the CDR3 is TGTGCCAGCAGAGAAGTAGCGGGGTCCACCCGGGAGACCCAGTACTTC.

The chain carries TRBV5-1 and TRBJ2-6; tentatively, D is TRBD1 (5 bases). Deletions cut 9 bases from V and 0 bases from J, with 19 bases between. The germline CDR1 and CDR2 sequences are SGHRS and YFSETQ. This CDR3 is 17 amino acids long. CDR3 protein: CANTDSTTFSGANVLTF. Here the CDR3 DNA reads TGCGCCAACACCGACAGCACGACATTCTCTGGGGCCAACGTCCTGACTTTC.

CDR3 amino acids: CASSPGQGRNQPQHF. The CDR3 nucleotides read TGTGCCAGCAGCCCAGGACAGGGGCGCAATCAGCCCCAGCATTTT. The J gene is TRBJ1-5, the V gene TRBV5-4, with TRBD1 identical over 9 bases. Germline trimming cut 4 bases from V and 2 bases from J; bases unmatched to any gene: 4. CDR3 length equals 15 residues. Germline V gene lookup returns CDR1 SGHNT and CDR2 YYREEE (reference sequence). The variable domain in full, with the rest retrieved from reference TRBV5-4 and TRBJ1-5, is ETGVTQSPTHLIKTRGQQVTLRCSSQSGHNTVSWYQQALGQGPQFIFQYYREEENGRGNFPPRFSGLQFPNYSSELNVNALELDDSALYLCASSPGQGRNQPQHFGDGTRLSIL.

The V gene is TRBV6-1, the J gene TRBJ1-5, with D unclear. CDR1 and CDR2 from the germline V gene are MNHNS and SASEGT. The V gene lost 6 bases and the J gene lost 2 bases, with 8 bases spanning the gap. The CDR3 loop spans 13 amino acids. The CDR3: CASRVEGNQPQHF. The CDR3 DNA reads TGTGCCAGCAGGGTAGAAGGCAATCAGCCCCAGCATTTT.

The rearrangement links TRBV5-1 to TRBJ2-7; tentatively, D is TRBD1 (6 bases). V was cut by 4 bases and J by 9 bases, with 23 bases left in between. Looked up from germline, CDR1 is SGHRS and CDR2 is YFSETQ. This CDR3 contains 15 residues. In DNA form, the CDR3 reads TGCGCCAGCAGCGTCTCCGGGACACGGCTATTCGGGCAGTACTTC. This sequence encodes CASSVSGTRLFGQYF.

The CDR3: CASSLGLWEGPANYGYTF. The CDR3 DNA reads as TGTGCCAGCAGCTTGGGTCTTTGGGAGGGGCCGGCCAACTATGGCTACACCTTC. The chain recombines TRBV5-5 with TRBJ1-2; D may be TRBD1 (5 bases). CDR1 and CDR2 from the germline V gene are SGHKS and YYEKEE (reference sequence). This CDR3 has 18 residues. V was clipped by 0 bases and J by 2 bases, with 20 bases between them.

For this clone: A read error may produce the germline difference seen at one junction end. The chain has TRBV9 and TRBJ2-3; possible D gene TRBD2, 6 bases. The CDR3 is 11 residues long. Looked up from germline, CDR1 is SGDLS and CDR2 is YYNGEE. The CDR3 is CASSVDGSPDF. DNA for the CDR3: TGTGCCAGCAGCGTAGACGGGAGCCCCGATTTT. The full variable domain, completed using reference TRBV9 and TRBJ2-3, is DSGVTQTPKHLITATGQRVTLRCSPRSGDLSVYWYQQSLDQGLQFLIQYYNGEERAKGNILERFSAQQFPDLHSELNLSSLELGDSALYFCASSVDGSPDFGPGTRLTVL.

The rearrangement links TRBV9 to TRBJ1-2; TRBD1 might be the D (5 bases). The V and J ends lost 1 base and 7 bases respectively, with 14 bases between them. The germline CDR1 and CDR2 sequences are SGDLS and YYNGEE. This CDR3 region has 14 residues. The CDR3 nucleotides are TGTGCCAGCAGCGTATCTGGAGGGACTGGTGGCTACACCTTC. As protein: CASSVSGGTGGYTF.

The rearrangement uses TRBV27 and TRBJ2-7; no definite D call. V lost 7 bases, J lost 0 bases, and 10 bases lay in between. CDR1 and CDR2 (germline): MNHEY, SMNVEV (reference sequence). This CDR3 is 13 amino acids long. The CDR3 loop reads CASKPTDSYEQYF. The CDR3 DNA is TGTGCCAGCAAACCTACAGACTCCTACGAGCAGTACTTC.

The DNA of the CDR3 is TGCGCCAGCAACAAGCGGGGGGACTACAATGAGCAGTTCTTC. It translates to CASNKRGDYNEQFF. V and J are TRBV5-1 and TRBJ2-1, with TRBD2 identical over 9 bases. Germline V gene sequence: CDR1 SGHRS, CDR2 YFSETQ. Trimming removed 6 bases from V and 3 bases from J; junction bases left unmatched: 4. CDR3 length: 14 amino acids.